This T cell receptor beta chain was obtained from a study of blood T cell repertoires in COVID-19. On the study more broadly: PBMCs, B-cell-depleted T cells, or T cells provided the cDNA or gDNA that made up the material.

Assay: immunoSEQ multiplex PCR; the TCRdb copy retains only in-frame clones and omits some. The sample includes 200,000 to 250,000 clones, roughly 87% of them seen just once. The CDR3 is 15 residues long. Germline trimming cut 5 bases from V and 5 bases from J; bases unmatched to any gene: 8. Germline V CDR1 and CDR2: KGHDR, SFDVKD. Sequencing used PBMCs or T cells enriched from blood (not recorded which). The chain couples TRBV24-1 to TRBJ2-3, with 8 bases lining up with TRBD1. This receptor was obtained from a man between 18 and 35 years old with acute COVID-19. The CDR3 reads CATSGETGAEDTQYF. CDR3 DNA: TGTGCCACCAGTGGCGAGACAGGGGCTGAAGATACGCAGTATTTT.